The 10 T cell receptor beta chains below all came from one sample that was sequenced in a study of cytomegalovirus exposure and HLA in healthy donors. Both 60 Vbeta primers and 13 Jbeta primers went into the PCR. Some clones are missing from TCRdb's copy, which holds only in-frame ones; the method was immunoSEQ multiplex PCR. The sample shows about 180,000 clones, around 80% of them seen only once. Sequencing used PBMCs. Every receptor here comes from a man between 18 and 35 years old in good health and CMV-seronegative.

The chain has TRBV7-2 and TRBJ1-4, with 7 bases lining up with TRBD1. From germline, CDR1 is SGHTA and CDR2 FQGNSA. The ends lost 4 bases at V and 8 bases at J; junction bases unmatched: 10. The CDR3 spans 15 residues. The CDR3 protein is CASSSQGGSGEKLFF. CDR3 DNA: TGTGCCAGCAGCTCCCAGGGGGGCTCGGGGGAAAAACTGTTTTTT.

CDR3 protein: CASSFLREGGNTEAFF. The CDR3 DNA follows: TGTGCCAGCAGCTTTTTACGGGAAGGGGGAAACACTGAAGCTTTCTTT. This sequence joins TRBV7-8 and TRBJ1-1, with D tentatively TRBD1 (6 bases). Germline CDR1 and CDR2: SGHVS and FQNEAQ. V was cut by 3 bases and J by 2 bases, with 16 bases left in between. The CDR3 length is 16 residues.

This sequence joins TRBV10-3 and TRBJ2-4; D might be TRBD1 (5 bases). Germline lookup yields CDR1 ENHRY and CDR2 SYGVKD. The CDR3 covers 15 residues. Trimming removed 0 bases at V and 7 bases at J, with 13 bases between. The CDR3, as DNA: TGTGCCATCAGTGAGTCAGGGGCGCTTACTAACATTCAGTACTTC. Its protein is CAISESGALTNIQYF.

Here the CDR3 DNA reads TGCGCCAGCAGCCAAGCTCCTCCTAAAGGGCGGCGACAGGACTATGGCTACACCTTC. This encodes CASSQAPPKGRRQDYGYTF. The V gene is TRBV4-1, the J gene TRBJ1-2, with D possibly being TRBD1 (6 bases). Trimming left V 1 base short and J 3 bases short, with 24 bases between. Looked up from germline, CDR1 is MGHRA and CDR2 is YSYEKL. The CDR3 has 19 residues.

This chain uses TRBV5-1 with TRBJ2-3; 10 bases agree with TRBD2. Germline-derived CDR1 and CDR2 are SGHRS and YFSETQ. Trimming cost V 0 bases and J 6 bases; bases outside gene matches: 16. The CDR3 consists of 19 residues. CDR3 protein: CASSLVSGRAREYTDTQYF. CDR3 DNA sequence: TGCGCCAGCAGCTTGGTGAGCGGGAGGGCCCGGGAGTACACCGATACGCAGTATTTT.

This clone has just one count. The chain links TRBV2 to TRBJ2-7; 15 nucleotides match TRBD2. The germline CDR1 and CDR2 sequences are SNHLY and FYNNEI. The CDR3 is 17 amino acids. After removal of 4 bases from V and 3 bases from J, the junction contained 7 bases not matched to a gene. The DNA of the CDR3 is TGTGCCAGCAGTGGGACTAGCGGGAGGGAAAGGCGCTACGAGCAGTACTTC. It yields the protein CASSGTSGRERRYEQYF.

This clone has only a few counts. The chain joins TRBV7-2 to TRBJ1-6; 10 nucleotides align to TRBD1. The CDR3 totals 18 residues. The V gene's germline CDR1 is SGHTA and CDR2 FQGNSA. V dropped 5 bases and J dropped 0; count of bases not matched to a gene: 7. The CDR3: CASSLRTGGSSYNSPLHF. The CDR3 coding sequence is TGTGCCAGCAGCCTACGGACAGGGGGAAGCTCCTATAATTCACCCCTCCACTTT.

The J gene is TRBJ1-5, the V gene TRBV9, with D hard to call. CDR1 and CDR2 (germline): SGDLS, YYNGEE. Trimming stripped 0 bases from V and 2 bases from J, with 9 bases between. The CDR3 runs to 15 residues. Here the CDR3 DNA reads TGTGCCAGCAGCGTAGGGGGAGACGGCAATCAGCCCCAGCATTTT. This encodes CASSVGGDGNQPQHF.

The rearrangement links TRBV10-3 to TRBJ2-5; 11 positions match TRBD1. This CDR3 is 14 amino acids long. Trimming at V came to 6 bases and at J to 5 bases, leaving 5 bases not matched to a gene. Germline lookup yields CDR1 ENHRY and CDR2 SYGVKD. The CDR3 DNA reads TGTGCCATCAGCGGACAGGGGGCGGGCGAGACCCAGTACTTC. It encodes CAISGQGAGETQYF.

The rearrangement links TRBV28 to TRBJ1-2; D might be TRBD1 (5 bases). The germline V gene has CDR1 MDHEN and CDR2 SYDVKM. The CDR3 extends over 15 amino acids. The V gene lost 8 bases and the J gene lost 5 bases, with 21 bases spanning the gap. Written as DNA, the CDR3 is TGTGCCAGCCACTTAGGTGGCGGCAGGGTGTATGGCTACACCTTC. Protein sequence: CASHLGGGRVYGYTF.